This TCR beta chain was sequenced in a study of cytomegalovirus exposure and HLA in healthy donors. This CDR3 region has 15 residues. CDR1 is GTSNPN and CDR2 is SVGIG in the germline V gene (reference sequence). Germline trimming cut 5 bases from V and 6 bases from J; bases unmatched to any gene: 9. PCR amplification relied on 60 Vbeta primers (plus 13 Jbeta primers). Sequencing used immunoSEQ multiplex PCR; TCRdb keeps in-frame clones, though not all of them. This repertoire shows tens of thousands of clones, around 70% found once; its top ten account for 9.5% to 12%. The TCR comes from a woman in her twenties or thirties in good health and CMV-seronegative. The sample consisted of PBMCs. The rearrangement uses TRBV30 and TRBJ1-6; TRBD1 agrees at 8 bases. Here the CDR3 reads CAWVRQGAGNSPLHF. CDR3 nucleotides: TGTGCCTGGGTCCGCCAGGGGGCGGGTAATTCACCCCTCCACTTT.